This T cell receptor beta chain was obtained from a study of regulatory T cells in long-lasting Graves disease. Study-wide background: Antithyroid drugs had been taken under 3 months by newly diagnosed Graves' patients.

Arm-PCR of CDR3 regions and iRepertoire HTBI primers were used to build TCR beta libraries. Each CDR3 protein gets one entry after TCRdb re-called the multiplex PCR reads with MiXCR. The sample includes 300,000 to 400,000 distinct CDR3 sequences, 15% to 17% seen only once; the top ten take about 20%. Time point reported: newly diagnosed GD, antithyroid drugs for less than 3 months. TCR sequences were obtained from RNA taken from PBMCs. CDR1 and CDR2 from the germline V gene are SGHRS and YFSETQ. Trimming removed 4 bases from V and 5 bases from J; junction bases left unmatched: 10. The CDR3 has 16 residues. This clonotype was seen many times.

This TCR was recovered from a female donor with Graves disease. This sequence joins TRBV5-1 and TRBJ2-5, with 11 bases matching TRBD1. The sample consisted of peripheral blood mononuclear cells (PBMCs), taken at new diagnosis, from a patient treated with antithyroid drugs. CDR3 protein: CASSPIGQGAGETQYF. The CDR3 DNA follows: TGCGCCAGCAGCCCTATTGGACAGGGGGCCGGGGAGACCCAGTACTTC. Full variable domain (outside the CDR3, taken from reference TRBV5-1 and TRBJ2-5): KAGVTQTPRYLIKTRGQQVTLSCSPISGHRSVSWYQQTPGQGLQFLFEYFSETQRNKGNFPGRFSGRQFSNSRSEMNVSTLELGDSALYLCASSPIGQGAGETQYFGPGTRLLVL.